These T cell receptor beta chains were read from a single sample in a study of shared clonotypes between healthy human individuals. The protocol was immunoSEQ multiplex PCR, while the TCRdb copy is restricted to in-frame clones and leaves out a portion. The data hold roughly 2.1 million clones, with roughly 91% observed a single time. The sample was naive CD8+ T cells from PBMCs. All receptors derive from a man younger than 35 in good health. Some clones in this sample may be carry-over from other donors' samples. CDR3s include the opening cysteine and the closing phenylalanine or tryptophan. The D gene is left open where the match is weak. Size is omitted from some rows. Given values are once, few, many or a class for expanded clones.

CDR3aa: CASSVDGTGGRNTIYF
CDR3nt: TGTGCCAGCAGCGTAGATGGGACAGGAGGACGAAACACCATATATTTT
j_gene: TRBJ1-3
v_gene: TRBV9
abundance: .
d_gene: TRBD1

CDR3aa: CASSLEAQGSYNEQFF
CDR3nt: TGCGCCAGCAGCTTGGAAGCGCAGGGGTCCTACAATGAGCAGTTCTTC
j_gene: TRBJ2-1
v_gene: TRBV5-1
abundance: .
d_gene: .

CDR3aa: CARSTTLGAANYGYTF
CDR3nt: TGTGCCAGAAGCACCACCCTCGGCGCCGCTAACTATGGCTACACCTTC
j_gene: TRBJ1-2
v_gene: TRBV5-3
abundance: few
d_gene: .

CDR3aa: CASSSLAVSQETQYF
CDR3nt: TGTGCCAGCAGCTCGCTAGCGGTCTCCCAAGAGACCCAGTACTTC
j_gene: TRBJ2-5
v_gene: TRBV7-6
abundance: .
d_gene: TRBD2

CDR3aa: CASSLARGPYNEQFF
CDR3nt: TGTGCCAGCAGCTTGGCCCGGGGCCCCTACAATGAGCAGTTCTTC
j_gene: TRBJ2-1
v_gene: TRBV11-2
abundance: .
d_gene: .

CDR3aa: CASSPPPYGYTF
CDR3nt: TGTGCCAGCAGCCCACCTCCCTATGGCTACACCTTC
j_gene: TRBJ1-2
v_gene: TRBV9
abundance: .
d_gene: .

CDR3aa: CASKDDTYEQYF
CDR3nt: TGTGCCAGTAAAGATGACACCTACGAGCAGTACTTC
j_gene: TRBJ2-7
v_gene: TRBV19
abundance: few
d_gene: .

CDR3aa: CASSPSARFSYEQYF
CDR3nt: TGTGCCAGCTCACCTTCGGCTAGATTTTCCTACGAGCAGTACTTC
j_gene: TRBJ2-7
v_gene: TRBV18
abundance: .
d_gene: .

CDR3aa: CASRPNRDNHEQYF
CDR3nt: TGTGCCAGCAGACCGAACCGGGACAACCACGAGCAGTACTTC
j_gene: TRBJ2-7
v_gene: TRBV28
abundance: .
d_gene: .

CDR3aa: CASSSGVIWEQYF
CDR3nt: TGTGCCAGCAGTTCCGGGGTTATTTGGGAGCAGTACTTC
j_gene: TRBJ2-7
v_gene: TRBV27
abundance: .
d_gene: .

CDR3aa: CASMDLGATEAFF
CDR3nt: TGTGCCAGCATGGATCTGGGGGCGACTGAAGCTTTCTTT
j_gene: TRBJ1-1
v_gene: TRBV6-1
abundance: .
d_gene: .

CDR3aa: CASSAGTGVLDEQFF
CDR3nt: TGTGCCAGCAGTGCCGGGACAGGGGTTTTGGATGAGCAGTTCTTC
j_gene: TRBJ2-1
v_gene: TRBV28
abundance: .
d_gene: TRBD1

CDR3aa: CAWRYRGGSYEQYF
CDR3nt: TGTGCCTGGAGGTACCGGGGTGGTTCCTACGAGCAGTACTTC
j_gene: TRBJ2-7
v_gene: TRBV30
abundance: .
d_gene: .

CDR3aa: CASSHQGHEQFF
CDR3nt: TGTGCCAGCAGCCACCAGGGTCATGAGCAGTTCTTC
j_gene: TRBJ2-1
v_gene: TRBV5-6
abundance: .
d_gene: .

CDR3aa: CASSQEGQAAADTQYF
CDR3nt: TGCGCCAGCAGCCAAGAGGGACAGGCGGCCGCGGATACGCAGTATTTT
j_gene: TRBJ2-3
v_gene: TRBV4-3
abundance: .
d_gene: TRBD1

CDR3aa: CASSLAGRLNTGELFF
CDR3nt: TGTGCCAGCAGTTTAGCGGGCAGACTAAACACCGGGGAGCTGTTTTTT
j_gene: TRBJ2-2
v_gene: TRBV27
abundance: .
d_gene: .

CDR3aa: CASQGQAVELFF
CDR3nt: TGTGCCAGTCAAGGACAGGCAGTGGAACTGTTTTTT
j_gene: TRBJ1-4
v_gene: TRBV28
abundance: .
d_gene: TRBD1

CDR3aa: CASSSRDKNTEAFF
CDR3nt: TGTGCCAGCAGCTCTCGGGACAAGAACACTGAAGCTTTCTTT
j_gene: TRBJ1-1
v_gene: TRBV5-4
abundance: .
d_gene: .

CDR3aa: CASSAGVGEQYF
CDR3nt: TGTGCCAGCAGTGCGGGAGTGGGCGAGCAGTACTTC
j_gene: TRBJ2-7
v_gene: TRBV7-9
abundance: once
d_gene: TRBD2

CDR3aa: CASSWGTGVGTDTQYF
CDR3nt: TGTGCCAGCAGCTGGGGGACAGGGGTAGGAACAGATACGCAGTATTTT
j_gene: TRBJ2-3
v_gene: TRBV5-6
abundance: .
d_gene: TRBD1

CDR3aa: CASRGFGANVLTF
CDR3nt: TGTGCCAGCAGGGGGTTTGGGGCCAACGTCCTGACTTTC
j_gene: TRBJ2-6
v_gene: TRBV6-5
abundance: .
d_gene: .

CDR3aa: CASSLASTYEQYF
CDR3nt: TGTGCCAGCAGCTTAGCCAGCACCTACGAGCAGTACTTC
j_gene: TRBJ2-7
v_gene: TRBV7-2
abundance: .
d_gene: .

CDR3aa: CASSVVGEDTQYF
CDR3nt: TGTGCCAGCAGCGTAGTCGGGGAGGATACGCAGTATTTT
j_gene: TRBJ2-3
v_gene: TRBV9
abundance: .
d_gene: .

CDR3aa: CASRVGGQGAHGYTF
CDR3nt: TGTGCCAGCAGGGTCGGGGGCCAGGGGGCGCATGGCTACACCTTC
j_gene: TRBJ1-2
v_gene: TRBV27
abundance: .
d_gene: TRBD1